This T cell receptor (beta chain) came from a study of blood T cell repertoires in COVID-19 (dated by TCRdb to 2020 to 2021). Broadly, across the study: Samples covering the acute and convalescent phases of COVID-19 were provided by collaborators in the United States, Italy and Spain. The prospective study material was composed of cDNA or gDNA derived from T cells, B-cell-depleted T cells, or PBMCs. Deeply sampled blood TCRbeta repertoires from subjects exposed to, actively infected with, or recovered from COVID-19 were included in the dataset. The repertoires were released in a freely available public database meant as a resource for research on the immune response to SARS-CoV-2. Samples were obtained from the ongoing ImmuneRACE study (first 160 participants) and from over a thousand subjects provided by 6 global collaborators. Sample metadata almost always included a de-identified subject ID, COVID-19 status, age in years and sex. Where available, HLA class I and class II types were taken from metadata supplied by the sample provider and were not determined by assay-based typing.

Overall results and qualifications from the work: The quantity of clinical and demographic metadata differed by source and by participant and was supplied without curation.

TCRbeta CDR3 regions were amplified from genomic DNA using the immunoSEQ Assay, a bias-controlled multiplex PCR. Turning to the authors' computational methods: Within the assay, amplification of reference gene primers was used to estimate how many nucleated cells each sample contained. To quantify the absolute abundance of each unique TCRbeta CDR3 rearrangement, sequence reads were collapsed and filtered. For each sample, productive Simpson clonality was calculated as the square root of Simpson's diversity index across productive rearrangements. TCRdb stores this immuneACCESS table with in-frame sequences only. Part of the clones is absent; in the studies checked, under half of the shortfall reflects unresolved V genes, and no reason is known for the rest. V, J and clone size derive from that table, while D and trimming were established from the DNA sequence. The sample table holds tens of thousands of clones, of which 70% to 90% were seen once. The ten largest clones add up to about 12% of the sample.

The V end gives up 5 bases and the J end 5 bases, leaving 1 base in the junction not matched to a gene. The CDR3 starts with the cysteine, ends with the phenylalanine, and has 12 residues. Kept here is only the CDR3 DNA, which spans 36 bases and is read in frame from base 1. The germline V gene (reference sequence) specifies GTSNPN as CDR1 and SVGIG as CDR2. On this clone itself: Its antigen specificity is not known. Nothing much larger sits one base from this clone, and base qualities are not available.

Collaborating institutions collected whole blood in K2EDTA tubes following their own protocols. For TCRbeta analysis, collaborators shipped samples as frozen whole blood, isolated PBMCs, or DNA extracted from either of those sample types. The chain couples TRBV30 to TRBJ1-5; TRBD1 fits 9 bases in the junction. The TCR sequence derives from a man between 65 and 80 years old with active or convalescent COVID-19. The sequenced material came from peripheral blood. The nucleotide sequence is given as TGTGCCTGGGGACAGGGGTATCAGCCCCAGCATTTT. This codes for CAWGQGYQPQHF.